One and the same sample provided the 25 T cell receptor beta chains below, sequenced in a study of T cell repertoires in cytomegalovirus infection. For these TCRs, the target antigens are not known. TCRdb re-derived calls from the reads in MiXCR, one entry per CDR3 protein. The sample carries around 770,000 distinct CDR3 sequences, 25% to 35% recorded once. The source was cultured CD8+ T cells from PBMCs, collected from culture after CMV antigen stimulation. Receptor source: a human donor in good health (CMV status not recorded). Some clones in this sample may be carry-over from other donors' samples.

CDR3 loop: CASSQAGIRTEAFF. The CDR3 DNA follows: TGTGCCAGCAGCCAGGCGGGGATCCGCACTGAAGCTTTCTTT. V gene TRBV7-6 combines with J gene TRBJ1-1, with D unresolved. V lost 5 bases and J lost 4, with 14 bases in between. This CDR3 is built from 14 residues. CDR1 and CDR2 from the germline V gene are SGHVS and FNYEAQ.

V usage is TRBV6-5 and J usage is TRBJ2-3; D is perhaps TRBD2 (5 bases). V was trimmed by 2 bases and J by 2 bases, leaving 14 bases between them. This CDR3 is 16 amino acids long. Germline CDR1 MNHEY, CDR2 SVGAGI. The DNA of the CDR3 is TGTGCCAGCAGTTACGTTGCGGGTGATCTCACAGATACGCAGTATTTT. Translation: CASSYVAGDLTDTQYF.

The V and J genes are TRBV6-2 or TRBV6-3 and TRBJ2-3; D not resolved. Germline V gene lookup returns CDR1 MNHEY and CDR2 SVGEGT. The CDR3 runs 13 residues. Trimming stripped 10 bases from V and 5 bases from J, with 16 bases between. The CDR3 DNA is TGTGCCACCCGGTTAGGCGGAGAAGATACGCAGTATTTT. It is translated as CATRLGGEDTQYF.

The chain employs TRBV18 and TRBJ2-3; the match to TRBD2 covers 13 bases. Germline CDR1 KGHSH, CDR2 LQKENI. The trim removed 6 bases at V and 3 bases at J, leaving 6 bases unmatched. The CDR3 sequence is 16 residues long. CDR3 protein: CASSPGLAGRTDTQYF. The CDR3 bases are TGTGCCAGCTCGCCGGGACTAGCGGGGAGGACAGATACGCAGTATTTT.

The sample holds a few counts of this clonotype. V is TRBV7-6 and J is TRBJ2-1; 7 nucleotides align to TRBD2. In germline, CDR1 is SGHVS, CDR2 FNYEAQ. This CDR3 spans 15 amino acids. The V and J ends lost 6 bases and 4 bases, in that order; junction bases with no gene match: 9. The CDR3 nucleotides are TGTGCCAGCAGTGCCAGCGGGGACTTATACAATGAGCAGTTCTTC. It is translated as CASSASGDLYNEQFF.

The gene calls are TRBV7-9 and TRBJ2-1; 11 nucleotides agree with TRBD2. The V and J ends lost 7 bases and 7 bases, in that order; junction bases with no gene match: 6. Germline lookup yields CDR1 SEHNR and CDR2 FQNEAQ (reference sequence). There are 14 residues in the CDR3. The CDR3 loop reads CASTHGLAGNEQFF. DNA for the CDR3: TGTGCCAGCACCCACGGACTAGCGGGTAATGAGCAGTTCTTC.

This clonotype came up once. This sequence joins TRBV7-9 and TRBJ2-5; 8 bases line up with TRBD1. The V and J ends lost 3 bases and 1 base, in that order; junction bases with no gene match: 7. The germline V gene has CDR1 SEHNR and CDR2 FQNEAQ (reference sequence). This CDR3 is built from 16 residues. CDR3 coding DNA: TGTGCCAGCAGCTTTCAAGGGACAGGACGCCAAGAGACCCAGTACTTC. It specifies CASSFQGTGRQETQYF. The full variable domain, in which reference TRBV7-9 and TRBJ2-5 provide the parts outside the CDR3, is DTGVSQNPRHKITKRGQNVTFRCDPISEHNRLYWYRQTLGQGPEFLTYFQNEAQLEKSRLLSDRFSAERPKGSFSTLEIQRTEQGDSAMYLCASSFQGTGRQETQYFGPGTRLLVL.

V usage is TRBV6-5 and J usage is TRBJ2-1, with D possibly matching TRBD2 (6 bases). Germline V CDR1 and CDR2: MNHEY, SVGAGI. The germline V and J ends were trimmed by 0 bases and 5 bases, with 8 bases remaining between them. The CDR3 spans 14 residues. CDR3 amino acids: CASSYSWRDNEQFF. The CDR3 DNA reads TGTGCCAGCAGTTACTCGTGGAGGGACAATGAGCAGTTCTTC.

This clonotype has only a few counts. At one end the junction does not follow the germline gene, possibly because of a read error. V is TRBV7-7 and J is TRBJ2-1; a weak D match, TRBD1 (6 bases). The CDR3 runs to 13 residues. In germline, CDR1 is SSHAT, CDR2 FNYEAQ (reference sequence). The chain's CDR3 is CASSWTASNEQFF. CDR3 nucleotide sequence: TGTGCTAGCAGCTGGACAGCCTCGAATGAGCAGTTCTTC.

The rearrangement joins TRBV7-9 to TRBJ1-1; D is undetermined. V was pared by 5 bases and J by 11 bases, with 15 bases between. Germline assignment: CDR1 SEHNR and CDR2 FQNEAQ (reference sequence). CDR3 length: 12 residues. The CDR3 coding sequence is TGTGCCAGCAGCGCGGCCTCCCGTCGGGCTTTCTTT. Translation gives CASSAASRRAFF.

This clonotype was recorded a few times. The chain recombines TRBV10-3 with TRBJ2-1; D call uncertain. The CDR3 is made up of 15 amino acids. Germline lookup yields CDR1 ENHRY and CDR2 SYGVKD. Trimming pared 6 bases from V and 1 base from J, leaving 13 bases between. CDR3 region: CAIRVTTQSYNEQFF. The DNA for the CDR3 is TGTGCCATCAGAGTAACCACCCAATCCTACAATGAGCAGTTCTTC.

This chain uses TRBV7-6 with TRBJ1-2; D is uncertain. Trimming cost V 1 base and J 6 bases, with 6 bases left between them. The V gene's germline CDR1 is SGHVS and CDR2 FNYEAQ. This CDR3 has 12 residues. The CDR3 region has the DNA TGTGCCAGCAGCTTAGTGAAGGATGGCTACACCTTC. Translating it yields CASSLVKDGYTF.

The V call is TRBV10-2, the J call TRBJ1-3; possible D gene TRBD1, 5 bases. The CDR3 totals 16 residues. The germline V gene has CDR1 WSHSY and CDR2 SAAADI. The V and J ends lost 1 base and 4 bases respectively, with 14 bases between them. The CDR3 reads CASSEWDWGDGNTIYF. CDR3 nucleotide sequence: TGCGCCAGCAGTGAGTGGGACTGGGGGGACGGAAACACCATATATTTT.

The rearrangement uses TRBV20-1 and TRBJ2-5; tentative D call: TRBD1 (6 bases). Trimming cost V 0 bases and J 2 bases, with 13 bases left between them. Germline assignment: CDR1 DFQATT and CDR2 SNEGSKA (reference sequence). There are 15 residues in the CDR3. Here the CDR3 reads CSARDKGRGQETQYF. For the CDR3, the DNA is TGCAGTGCTAGAGATAAGGGCAGGGGACAAGAGACCCAGTACTTC.

This clonotype was seen repeatedly, ten times or more. The chain combines TRBV28 with TRBJ1-4, with 8 bases matching TRBD1. The CDR3 has 17 residues. V was clipped by 4 bases and J by 0 bases; unmatched bases: 7. Germline CDR1 reads MDHEN; CDR2 reads SYDVKM. As DNA, the CDR3 is TGTGCCAGCAGTTCAATCCAACAGGGGGCAACTAATGAAAAACTGTTTTTT. Protein sequence: CASSSIQQGATNEKLFF.

The rearrangement joins TRBV6-5 to TRBJ2-3, with 7 bases lining up with TRBD2. V was clipped by 10 bases and J by 5 bases; unmatched bases: 9. Germline V CDR1 and CDR2: MNHEY, SVGAGI. The CDR3 has 13 amino acids. The CDR3 protein is CATALGGKDTQYF. The CDR3 DNA reads TGTGCCACCGCCTTGGGGGGGAAAGATACGCAGTATTTT.

This clonotype turned up a few times. The genes are TRBV11-2 and TRBJ1-1; 11 nucleotides match TRBD1. Trimming at V came to 7 bases and at J to 0 bases, leaving 7 bases not matched to a gene. Germline V gene lookup returns CDR1 SGHAT and CDR2 FQNNGV. The CDR3 spans 16 residues. CDR3 in DNA: TGTGCCAGCACCCCCGGACAGGGGGCGATGAACACTGAAGCTTTCTTT. The encoded protein is CASTPGQGAMNTEAFF.

The V call is TRBV7-9, the J call TRBJ1-2; TRBD1 matches at 10 bases. The CDR3 has 14 amino acids. Trimming took 6 bases from V and 7 from J; bases not matched to a gene: 8. Germline values: CDR1 SEHNR, CDR2 FQNEAQ (reference sequence). The CDR3 loop reads CASRHGTGERGYTF. In DNA, the CDR3 is TGTGCCAGCAGGCACGGGACAGGGGAACGTGGCTACACCTTC.

This clonotype was counted only a few times. The V call is TRBV7-6, the J call TRBJ2-1, with TRBD2 as a possible D gene (7 bases). Germline V lookup: CDR1 SGHVS, CDR2 FNYEAQ. V dropped 4 bases and J dropped 10 bases, with 26 bases sitting between them. The CDR3 has 17 amino acids. The CDR3 protein is CASSSPGAAGEGVEQFF. CDR3 coding DNA: TGTGCCAGCAGCTCACCAGGGGCCGCGGGGGAGGGGGTAGAGCAGTTCTTC.

A word on this clonotype: In this CDR3 the conserved last residue, phenylalanine or tryptophan, is missing, so a read error is likely. The chain employs TRBV7-4 and TRBJ2-4, with a weak D call TRBD2 (6 bases). Per the germline V gene, CDR1 is SGHVT and CDR2 is SQSDAQ. CDR3 length: 16 residues. V lost 4 bases and J 7 bases, leaving 20 bases between the germline ends. This CDR3 reads CASSSWTNAGWNIQYY. CDR3 DNA sequence: TGTGCCAGCAGCTCCTGGACTAATGCAGGGTGGAACATTCAGTACTAC.

This sequence joins TRBV5-6 and TRBJ1-2; D remains ambiguous. Trimming stripped 9 bases from V and 5 bases from J, with 17 bases between. This CDR3 comprises 13 residues. The germline CDR1 and CDR2 sequences are SGHDT and YYEEEE. CDR3 amino acids: CATNAALGYGYTF. CDR3 nucleotides: TGTGCCACCAACGCGGCCCTGGGGTATGGCTACACCTTC.

The V call is TRBV6-2 or TRBV6-3, the J call TRBJ2-7, with 12 bases aligning to TRBD2. This CDR3 has 16 amino acids. After removal of 5 bases from V and 3 bases from J, the junction contained 8 bases not matched to a gene. Germline CDR1 reads MNHEY; CDR2 reads SVGEGT. The CDR3 coding sequence is TGTGCCAGCAGTCGCCCGGGACTAGCGGGCCGCTACGAGCAGTACGTC. It translates to CASSRPGLAGRYEQYV.

The table lists this clonotype with a few counts. This chain joins TRBV14 and TRBJ1-2; D is unresolved. This CDR3 spans 13 amino acids. The germline CDR1 and CDR2 sequences are SGHDN and FVKESK. V lost 1 base and J 4 bases, leaving 7 bases between the germline ends. In nucleotides, the CDR3 is TGTGCCAGCAGCCAAGCAGGACTCTATGGCTACACCTTC. This translates into CASSQAGLYGYTF. The entire variable domain, with the rest obtained from reference TRBV14 and TRBJ1-2, is as follows: EAGVTQFPSHSVIEKGQTVTLRCDPISGHDNLYWYRRVMGKEIKFLLHFVKESKQDESGMPNNRFLAERTGGTYSTLKVQPAELEDSGVYFCASSQAGLYGYTFGSGTRLTVV.

The chain employs TRBV7-4 and TRBJ1-4; 7 bases align to TRBD1. CDR3 length: 11 amino acids. The V and J ends lost 8 bases and 11 bases, in that order; junction bases with no gene match: 5. CDR1 is SGHVT, CDR2 SQSDAQ, per germline. The CDR3: CASGIQGKLFF. CDR3 DNA: TGTGCCAGCGGAATACAGGGGAAACTGTTTTTT.

This chain uses TRBV12-5 with TRBJ2-3; no clear D gene. The germline gives CDR1 LGHNT, CDR2 FRNRAP. V lost 6 bases, J lost 2 bases, and 9 bases lay in between. The length of the CDR3 is 13 residues. Here the CDR3 DNA reads TGTGCTAGTGGCCCCCAGGTCACAGATACGCAGTATTTT. Translated: CASGPQVTDTQYF.